This T cell receptor (beta chain) was found in a study of shared clonotypes between healthy human individuals. Libraries were prepared by immunoSEQ multiplex PCR; TCRdb keeps only in-frame clonotypes and omits some of them. The repertoire holds under 2.5 million clones, with around 92% as singletons. Donors, without exception, were Caucasian adults residing in Nashville, Tennessee. Germline CDR1 and CDR2: ENHRY and SYGVKD. J gave up 10 bases and V 11 bases, and 21 bases lay outside the gene matches. The CDR3 is made up of 17 amino acids. The receptor comes from a man aged 18 to 30 in good health. Some clones in this sample may be carry-over from other donors' samples. V and J are TRBV10-3 and TRBJ2-1; the match to TRBD2 covers 12 bases. The material sequenced was naive CD4+ T cells from PBMCs. As to subset: CD45RA+ positively selected. CDR3 DNA: TGTGCCCCCCTCACCCCATATCCTAGCGGGAGGGCCGGGGAGCAGTTCTTC. This encodes CAPLTPYPSGRAGEQFF.